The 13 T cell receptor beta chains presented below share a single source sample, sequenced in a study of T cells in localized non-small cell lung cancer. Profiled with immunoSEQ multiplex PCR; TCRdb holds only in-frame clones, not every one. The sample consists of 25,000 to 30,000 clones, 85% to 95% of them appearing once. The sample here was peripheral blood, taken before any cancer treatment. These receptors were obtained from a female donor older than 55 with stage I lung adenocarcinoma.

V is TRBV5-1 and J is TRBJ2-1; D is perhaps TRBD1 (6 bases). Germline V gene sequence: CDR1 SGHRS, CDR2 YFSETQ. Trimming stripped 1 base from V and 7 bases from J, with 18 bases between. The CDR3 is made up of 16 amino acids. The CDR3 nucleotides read TGCGCCAGCAGCTTGTCGGCAGGGGAATGGTCGAATGAGCAGTTCTTC. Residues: CASSLSAGEWSNEQFF.

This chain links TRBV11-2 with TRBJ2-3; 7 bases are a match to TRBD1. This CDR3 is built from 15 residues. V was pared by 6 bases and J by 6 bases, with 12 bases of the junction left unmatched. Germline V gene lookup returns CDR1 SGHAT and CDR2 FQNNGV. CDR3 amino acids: CASRSTGVGGDTQYF. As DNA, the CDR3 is TGTGCCAGCAGATCTACAGGGGTTGGAGGTGATACGCAGTATTTT.

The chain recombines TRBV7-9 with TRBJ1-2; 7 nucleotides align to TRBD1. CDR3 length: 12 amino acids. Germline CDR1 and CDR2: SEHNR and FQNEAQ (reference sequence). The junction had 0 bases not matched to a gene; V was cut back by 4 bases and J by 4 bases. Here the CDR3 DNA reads TGTGCCAGCAGCTGGGACAGCTATGGCTACACCTTC. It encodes CASSWDSYGYTF.

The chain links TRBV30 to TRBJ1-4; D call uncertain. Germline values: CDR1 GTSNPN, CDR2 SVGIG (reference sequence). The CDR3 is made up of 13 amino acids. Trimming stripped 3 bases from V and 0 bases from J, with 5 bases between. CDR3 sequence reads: CAWRRATNEKLFF. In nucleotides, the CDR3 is TGTGCCTGGAGACGAGCAACTAATGAAAAACTGTTTTTT.

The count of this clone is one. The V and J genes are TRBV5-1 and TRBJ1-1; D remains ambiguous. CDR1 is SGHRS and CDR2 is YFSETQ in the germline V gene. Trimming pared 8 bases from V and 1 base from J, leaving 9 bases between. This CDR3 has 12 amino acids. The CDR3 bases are TGCGCCAGTGGTGACCAGAACACTGAAGCTTTCTTT. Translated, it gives CASGDQNTEAFF. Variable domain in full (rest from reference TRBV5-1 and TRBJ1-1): KAGVTQTPRYLIKTRGQQVTLSCSPISGHRSVSWYQQTPGQGLQFLFEYFSETQRNKGNFPGRFSGRQFSNSRSEMNVSTLELGDSALYLCASGDQNTEAFFGQGTRLTVV.

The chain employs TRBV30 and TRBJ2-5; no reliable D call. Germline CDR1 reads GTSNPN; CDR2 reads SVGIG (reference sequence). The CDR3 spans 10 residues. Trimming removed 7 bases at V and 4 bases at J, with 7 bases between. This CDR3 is CASARETQYF. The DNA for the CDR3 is TGTGCCTCGGCTAGAGAGACCCAGTACTTC.

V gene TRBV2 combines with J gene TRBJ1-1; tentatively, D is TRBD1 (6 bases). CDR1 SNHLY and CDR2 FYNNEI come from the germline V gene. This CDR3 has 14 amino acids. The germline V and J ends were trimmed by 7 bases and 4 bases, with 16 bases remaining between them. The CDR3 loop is CASILQGSGTEAFF. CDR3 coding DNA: TGTGCCAGCATCCTACAGGGAAGTGGCACTGAAGCTTTCTTT. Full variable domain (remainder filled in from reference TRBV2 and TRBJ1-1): EPEVTQTPSHQVTQMGQEVILRCVPISNHLYFYWYRQILGQKVEFLVSFYNNEISEKSEIFDDQFSVERPDGSNFTLKIRSTKLEDSAMYFCASILQGSGTEAFFGQGTRLTVV.

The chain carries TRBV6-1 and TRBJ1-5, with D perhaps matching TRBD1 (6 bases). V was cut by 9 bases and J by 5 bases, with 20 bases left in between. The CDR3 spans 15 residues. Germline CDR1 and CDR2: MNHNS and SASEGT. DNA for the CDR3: TGTGCCAGTGGAGCCGAACAGGGAGCTCATCAGCCCCAGCATTTT. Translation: CASGAEQGAHQPQHF.

CDR3 region: CASKWASTDTQYF. In nucleotides, the CDR3 is TGTGCCAGTAAATGGGCTAGCACAGATACGCAGTATTTT. The chain recombines TRBV19 with TRBJ2-3, with no clear D. The V and J ends lost 7 bases and 0 bases respectively, with 8 bases between them. The CDR3 extends over 13 amino acids. CDR1 and CDR2 from the germline V gene are LNHDA and SQIVND (reference sequence). Using reference TRBV19 and TRBJ2-3 for the parts outside the CDR3, the full variable domain is DGGITQSPKYLFRKEGQNVTLSCEQNLNHDAMYWYRQDPGQGLRLIYYSQIVNDFQKGDIAEGYSVSREKKESFPLTVTSAQKNPTAFYLCASKWASTDTQYFGPGTRLTVL.

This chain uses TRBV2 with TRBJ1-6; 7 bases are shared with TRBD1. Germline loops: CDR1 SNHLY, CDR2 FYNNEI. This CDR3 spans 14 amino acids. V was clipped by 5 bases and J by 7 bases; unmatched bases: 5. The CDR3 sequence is CASSLGTVNSPLHF. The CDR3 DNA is TGTGCCAGCAGTCTTGGGACAGTCAATTCACCCCTCCACTTT.

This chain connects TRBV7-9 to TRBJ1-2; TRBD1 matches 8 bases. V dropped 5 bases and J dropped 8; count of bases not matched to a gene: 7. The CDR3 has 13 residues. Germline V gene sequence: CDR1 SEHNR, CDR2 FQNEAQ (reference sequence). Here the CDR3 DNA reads TGTGCCAGCAGCCCGGGACAGGCACGAGGCTACACCTTC. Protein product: CASSPGQARGYTF.

CDR3 sequence: CASSYSTGEQYF. DNA of the CDR3: TGTGCCAGCAGTTACTCGACAGGCGAGCAGTACTTC. The rearrangement links TRBV6-5 to TRBJ2-7; D perhaps matches TRBD1 (6 bases). The V end was cut by 0 bases, the J end by 6 bases, with 6 bases between. Germline loops: CDR1 MNHEY, CDR2 SVGAGI. CDR3 size: 12 residues.

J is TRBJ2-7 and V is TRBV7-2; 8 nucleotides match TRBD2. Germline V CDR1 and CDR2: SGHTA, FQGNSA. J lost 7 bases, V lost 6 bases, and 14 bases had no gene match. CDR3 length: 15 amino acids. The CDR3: CASRRGDSSFGEQYF. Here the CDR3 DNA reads TGTGCCAGCAGGCGGGGGGACTCCTCATTCGGGGAGCAGTACTTC. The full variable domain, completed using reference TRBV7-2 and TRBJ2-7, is GAGVSQSPSNKVTEKGKDVELRCDPISGHTALYWYRQSLGQGLEFLIYFQGNSAPDKSGLPSDRFSAERTGGSVSTLTIQRTQQEDSAVYLCASRRGDSSFGEQYFGPGTRLTVT.